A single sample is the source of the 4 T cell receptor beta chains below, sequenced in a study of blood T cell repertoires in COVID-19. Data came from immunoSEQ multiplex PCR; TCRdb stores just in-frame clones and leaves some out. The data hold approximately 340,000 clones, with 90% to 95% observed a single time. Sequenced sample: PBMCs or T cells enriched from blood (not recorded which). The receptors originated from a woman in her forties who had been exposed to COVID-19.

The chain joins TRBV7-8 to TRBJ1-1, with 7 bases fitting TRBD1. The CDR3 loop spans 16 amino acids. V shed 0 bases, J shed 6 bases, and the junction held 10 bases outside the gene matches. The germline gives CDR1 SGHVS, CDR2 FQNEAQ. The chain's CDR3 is CASSLAMVQGQAEAFF. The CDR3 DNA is TGTGCCAGCAGCTTAGCGATGGTACAGGGGCAGGCTGAAGCTTTCTTT.

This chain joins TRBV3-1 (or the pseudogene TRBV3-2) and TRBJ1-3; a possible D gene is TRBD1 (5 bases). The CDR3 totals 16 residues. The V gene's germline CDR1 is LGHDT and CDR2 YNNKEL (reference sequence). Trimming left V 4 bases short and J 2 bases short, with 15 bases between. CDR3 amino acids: CASSPFPGRAGNTIYF. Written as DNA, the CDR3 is TGTGCCAGCAGCCCCTTTCCTGGCAGGGCTGGAAACACCATATATTTT.

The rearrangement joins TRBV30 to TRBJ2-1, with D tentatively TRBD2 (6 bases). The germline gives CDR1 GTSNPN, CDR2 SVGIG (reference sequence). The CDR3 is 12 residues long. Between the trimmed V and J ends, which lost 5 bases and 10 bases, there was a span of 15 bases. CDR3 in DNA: TGTGCCTGGGAACTAGCCGGCCAAGAGCAGTTCTTC. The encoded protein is CAWELAGQEQFF.

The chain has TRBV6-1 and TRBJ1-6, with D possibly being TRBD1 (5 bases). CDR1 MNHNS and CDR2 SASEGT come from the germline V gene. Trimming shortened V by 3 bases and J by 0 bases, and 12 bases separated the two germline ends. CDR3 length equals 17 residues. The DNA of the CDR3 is TGTGCCAGCAGTGAGCCAGGGCTAAGCTCCTATAATTCACCCCTCCACTTT. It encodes CASSEPGLSSYNSPLHF.